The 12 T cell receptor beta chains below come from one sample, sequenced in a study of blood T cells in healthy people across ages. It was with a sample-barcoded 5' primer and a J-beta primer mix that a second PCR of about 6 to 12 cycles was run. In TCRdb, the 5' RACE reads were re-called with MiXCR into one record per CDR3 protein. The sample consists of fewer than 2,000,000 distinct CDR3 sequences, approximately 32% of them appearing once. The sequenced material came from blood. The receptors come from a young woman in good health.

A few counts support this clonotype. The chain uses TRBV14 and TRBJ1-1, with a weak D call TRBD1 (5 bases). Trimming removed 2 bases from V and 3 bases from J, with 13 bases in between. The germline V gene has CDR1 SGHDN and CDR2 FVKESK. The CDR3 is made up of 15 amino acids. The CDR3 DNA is TGTGCCAGCAGCCAATATCAGGGTTCTTACACTGAAGCTTTCTTT. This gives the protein CASSQYQGSYTEAFF.

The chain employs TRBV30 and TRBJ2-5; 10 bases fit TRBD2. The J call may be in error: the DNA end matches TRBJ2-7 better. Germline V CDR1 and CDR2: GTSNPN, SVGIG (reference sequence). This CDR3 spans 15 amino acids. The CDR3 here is CAWSLLAGSAYEQYF. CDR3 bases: TGTGCCTGGAGTCTACTAGCGGGGTCCGCCTACGAGCAGTACTTC.

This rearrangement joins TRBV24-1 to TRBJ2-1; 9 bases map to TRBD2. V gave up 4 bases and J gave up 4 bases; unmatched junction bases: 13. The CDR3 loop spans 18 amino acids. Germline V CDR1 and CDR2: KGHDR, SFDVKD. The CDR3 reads CATSDRALAGERYNEQFF. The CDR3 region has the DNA TGTGCCACCAGTGACCGCGCTTTAGCGGGAGAAAGGTACAATGAGCAGTTCTTC.

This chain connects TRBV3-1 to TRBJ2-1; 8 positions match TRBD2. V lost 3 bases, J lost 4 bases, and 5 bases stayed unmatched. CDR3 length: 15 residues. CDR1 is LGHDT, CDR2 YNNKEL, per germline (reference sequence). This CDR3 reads CASSHGTRDYNEQFF. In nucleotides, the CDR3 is TGTGCCAGCAGCCACGGGACTAGAGATTACAATGAGCAGTTCTTC.

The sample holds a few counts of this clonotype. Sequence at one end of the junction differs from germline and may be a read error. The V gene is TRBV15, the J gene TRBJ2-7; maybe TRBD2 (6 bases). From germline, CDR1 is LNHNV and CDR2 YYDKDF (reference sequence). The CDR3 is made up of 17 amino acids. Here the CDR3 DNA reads TGTGCCACCAGCAGAGATCGGAGGGGTATTTTTTCCTGCGAGCAGTACTTC. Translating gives CATSRDRRGIFSCEQYF.

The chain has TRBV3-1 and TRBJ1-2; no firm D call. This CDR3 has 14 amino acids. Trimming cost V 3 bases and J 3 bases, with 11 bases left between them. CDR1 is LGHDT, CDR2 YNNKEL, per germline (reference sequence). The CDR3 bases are TGTGCCAGCAGCCAGTCTAGGACGGACTATGGCTACACCTTC. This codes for CASSQSRTDYGYTF.

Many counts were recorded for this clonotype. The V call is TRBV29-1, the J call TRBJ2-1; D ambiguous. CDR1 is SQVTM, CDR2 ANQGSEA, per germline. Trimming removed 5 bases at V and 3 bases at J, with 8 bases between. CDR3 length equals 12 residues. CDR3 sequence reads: CSVIINYNEQFF. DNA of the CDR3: TGCAGCGTTATCATAAACTACAATGAGCAGTTCTTC.

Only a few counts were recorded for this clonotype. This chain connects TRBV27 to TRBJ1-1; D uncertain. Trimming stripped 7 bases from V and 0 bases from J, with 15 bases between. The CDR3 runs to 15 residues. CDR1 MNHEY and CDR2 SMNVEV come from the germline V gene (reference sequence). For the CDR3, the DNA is TGTGCCAGCACCCTTAGGGCGGGAATGAACACTGAAGCTTTCTTT. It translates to CASTLRAGMNTEAFF.

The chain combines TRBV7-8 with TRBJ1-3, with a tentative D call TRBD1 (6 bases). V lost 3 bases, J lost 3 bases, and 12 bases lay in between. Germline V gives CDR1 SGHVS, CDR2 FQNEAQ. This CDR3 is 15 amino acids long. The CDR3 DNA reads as TGTGCCAGCAGCTTGGACAGACTGTATGGAAACACCATATATTTT. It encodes CASSLDRLYGNTIYF.

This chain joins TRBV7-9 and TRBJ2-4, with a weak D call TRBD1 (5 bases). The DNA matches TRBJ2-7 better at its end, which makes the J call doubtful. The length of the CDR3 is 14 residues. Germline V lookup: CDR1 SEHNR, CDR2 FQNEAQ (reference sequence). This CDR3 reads CASSFAGKGYEQYF. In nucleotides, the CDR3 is TGTGCCAGCAGCTTTGCAGGAAAGGGGTACGAGCAGTACTTC.

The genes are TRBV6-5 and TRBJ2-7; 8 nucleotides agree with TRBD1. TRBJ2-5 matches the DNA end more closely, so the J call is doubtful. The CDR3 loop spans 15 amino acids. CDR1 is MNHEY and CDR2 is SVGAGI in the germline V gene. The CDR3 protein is CASSYFQGASETQYF. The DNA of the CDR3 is TGTGCCAGCAGTTACTTCCAGGGGGCTAGTGAGACCCAGTACTTC.

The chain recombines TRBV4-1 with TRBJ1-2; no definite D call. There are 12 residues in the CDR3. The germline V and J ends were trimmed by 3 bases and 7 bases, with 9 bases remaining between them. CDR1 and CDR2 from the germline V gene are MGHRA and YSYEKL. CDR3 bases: TGCGCCAGCAGCCAGGAAGGGTTTGGCTACACCTTC. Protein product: CASSQEGFGYTF.